This T cell receptor (beta chain) was observed in a study of a mutant IDH1 vaccine in newly diagnosed glioma. Study-wide context: Patients previously underwent radiotherapy, temozolomide, or both, and most underwent both.

The sample's time point: baseline, week 1 (first vaccination visit). Treatment denoted: pre-vaccination baseline after standard-of-care therapy. Produced via immunoSEQ multiplex PCR; TCRdb's table is partial and in-frame only. The profile shows about 92,000 clones, under 90% of them singletons. The V and J ends lost 6 bases and 5 bases, in that order; junction bases with no gene match: 8. The CDR3 spans 15 residues. Germline CDR1 and CDR2: MNHEY and SVGAGI. Overall study results and limits: Immune responses induced by vaccination arose in approximately 93% of the patients.

Worth noting for this clone: Its antigen is as yet unknown.

This TCR was recovered from a woman between 50 and 59 years old with glioma. The chain carries TRBV6-5 and TRBJ2-2, with 8 bases that match TRBD2. The sample in question was PBMCs, obtained from a glioma patient treated with radiotherapy, temozolomide or both. DNA of the CDR3: TGTGCCAGCAGCCGAGGACTAGCAAAGACCGGGGAGCTGTTTTTT. Residues: CASSRGLAKTGELFF.